This entry is about one TCR beta chain. The antigen remains unidentified. CDR3 length equals 14 residues. Germline CDR1 and CDR2: SGHRS and YFSETQ. Trimming took off 4 bases at V and 4 bases at J, with 14 bases between the two ends. Relapse was seen in all patients after autologous stem cell transplantation, and brentuximab vedotin exposure was variable. TCRdb keeps only in-frame clones here, not all; method: immunoSEQ multiplex PCR. The table lists tens of thousands of clones, roughly 91% of them singletons. This sample stems from a study of PD-1 blockade in classical Hodgkin lymphoma. Study overall: Each patient was given nivolumab 3 mg/kg through a vein every 2 weeks.

Points from the study as a whole: Complete responders possessed baseline diversity comparable to newly diagnosed patients. Healthy donors reportedly exceeded newly diagnosed patients in baseline TCR diversity.

The TCR was taken from a human donor with classical Hodgkin lymphoma. The starting material was peripheral blood mononuclear cells (PBMCs), obtained at baseline. The chain combines TRBV5-1 with TRBJ1-1; maybe TRBD1 (6 bases). CDR3 loop: CASSATGFVTEAFF. The CDR3 DNA follows: TGCGCCAGCAGCGCTACAGGGTTTGTCACTGAAGCTTTCTTT.